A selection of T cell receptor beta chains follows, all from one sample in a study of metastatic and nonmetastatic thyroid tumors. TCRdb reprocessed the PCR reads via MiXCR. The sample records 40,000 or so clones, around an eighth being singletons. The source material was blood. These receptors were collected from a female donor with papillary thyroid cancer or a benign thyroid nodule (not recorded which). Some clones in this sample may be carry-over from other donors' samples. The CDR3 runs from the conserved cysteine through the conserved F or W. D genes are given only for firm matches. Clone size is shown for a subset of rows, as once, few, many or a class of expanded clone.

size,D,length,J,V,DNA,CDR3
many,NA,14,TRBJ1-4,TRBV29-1,TGCAGCGTTACCTCGACAGATCAGAATGAAAAACTGTTTTTT,CSVTSTDQNEKLFF
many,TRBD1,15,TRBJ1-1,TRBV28,TGTGCCAGCAGTAAGGCGACAGGGGGCCACACTGAAGCTTTCTTT,CASSKATGGHTEAFF
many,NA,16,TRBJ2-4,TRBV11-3,TGTGCCAGCAGCAATTGGGACGTCATAGCCAAAAACATTCAGTACTTC,CASSNWDVIAKNIQYF
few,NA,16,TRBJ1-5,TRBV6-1,TGTGCCAGCAGACAAGACAGTGGGGGCTACTATCAGCCCCAGCATTTT,CASRQDSGGYYQPQHF
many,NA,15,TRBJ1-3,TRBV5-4,TGTGCCAGCAGCTTCGGATATGGCTCTGGAAACACCATATATTTT,CASSFGYGSGNTIYF
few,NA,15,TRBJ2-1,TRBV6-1,TGTGCCAGCAGACTAGGGACTCATGGGGTCAATGAGCAGTTCTTC,CASRLGTHGVNEQFF
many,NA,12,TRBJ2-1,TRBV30,TGTGCCGGGATTTTAAGGAGAAATGAGCAGTTCTTC,CAGILRRNEQFF
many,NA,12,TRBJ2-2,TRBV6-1,TGTGCCAGCAGGCGGCTAACCGGGGAGCTGTTTTTT,CASRRLTGELFF
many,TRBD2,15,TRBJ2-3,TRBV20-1,TGCAGTTTAGTGGACCGGGGGGGGAGGACAGATACGCAGTATTTT,CSLVDRGGRTDTQYF
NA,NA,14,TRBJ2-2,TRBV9,TGTGCCAGCATCCTCCGGGTGAACACCGGGGAGCTGTTTTTT,CASILRVNTGELFF
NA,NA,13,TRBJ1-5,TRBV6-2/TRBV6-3,TGTGCCGGCAGTTCCACAGGTAATCAGCCCCAGCATTTT,CAGSSTGNQPQHF
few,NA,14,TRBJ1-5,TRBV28,TGTGCCAGCAGGCCGTCCCAGGGCGGGCAGCCCCAGCATTTT,CASRPSQGGQPQHF
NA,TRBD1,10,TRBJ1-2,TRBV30,TGTGCCTGGGGGACAGGGGGCTACACCTTC,CAWGTGGYTF
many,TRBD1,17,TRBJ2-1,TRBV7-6,TGTGCCAGCAGCTTAAGCCCCCCACAGGGGGCAGGGGATGAGCAGTTCTTC,CASSLSPPQGAGDEQFF
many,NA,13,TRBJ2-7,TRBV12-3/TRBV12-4,TGTGCCAGCAGGCCGGACATCTCCTACGAGCAGTACTTC,CASRPDISYEQYF
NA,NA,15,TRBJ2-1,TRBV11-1,TGTGCCAGCAGCCACTCGGTGGTTACCTACAATGAGCAGTTCTTC,CASSHSVVTYNEQFF
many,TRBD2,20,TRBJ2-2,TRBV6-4,TGTGCCAGCAGACCTCCCCCGGGACTAGCGGGAGGTCCGTTCACCGGGGAGCTGTTTTTT,CASRPPPGLAGGPFTGELFF
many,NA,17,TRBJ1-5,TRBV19,TGTGCCAGTAGACAAGTGGGCGCTCCTTATAGCAATCAGCCCCAGCATTTT,CASRQVGAPYSNQPQHF
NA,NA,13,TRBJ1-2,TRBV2,TGTGCCAGCAGCCTACACCTAGGTCTCGGCTACACCTTC,CASSLHLGLGYTF
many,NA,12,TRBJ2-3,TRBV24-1,TGTGCCACCAGTGGGAGGGAAGATACGCAGTATTTT,CATSGREDTQYF
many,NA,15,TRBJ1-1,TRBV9,TGTGCCAGCAGTGAATCCGTGGGCCCTAACACTGAAGCTTTCTTT,CASSESVGPNTEAFF
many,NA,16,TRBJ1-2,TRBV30,TGTGCCTGGAGCCCTCAGGGGACCAACCAATTTTATGGCTACACCTTC,CAWSPQGTNQFYGYTF
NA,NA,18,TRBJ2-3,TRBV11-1,TGTGCCAGCAGCTTAGGAGTGGGGGGCCAGCGCAGCACAGATACGCAGTATTTT,CASSLGVGGQRSTDTQYF
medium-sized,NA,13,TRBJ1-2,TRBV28,TGTGCCAGCAGTTTATGGGGGGCAGGTGGCTACACCTTC,CASSLWGAGGYTF
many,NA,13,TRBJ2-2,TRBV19,TGTGCCAGTCTTACAGGGAACACCGGGGAGCTGTTTTTT,CASLTGNTGELFF
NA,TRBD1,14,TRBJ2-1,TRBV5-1,TGCGCCACCGCCCGGGACAGGGTATCCGATGAGCAGTTCTTC,CATARDRVSDEQFF
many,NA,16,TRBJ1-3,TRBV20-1,TGCAGTGCTAGAGATCGGTGGGGTGGCTCTGGAAACACCATATATTTT,CSARDRWGGSGNTIYF
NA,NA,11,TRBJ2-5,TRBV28,TGTGCCAGCAGTTTGATGGGACAACATTACTTC,CASSLMGQHYF
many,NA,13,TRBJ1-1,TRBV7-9,TGTGCCAGCAGCTTGGAGGGGGGCACTGAAGCTTTCTTT,CASSLEGGTEAFF
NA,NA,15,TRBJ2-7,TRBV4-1,TGCGCCAGCAGCTTGGGACAAGCGGGTATCTACGAGCAGTACTTC,CASSLGQAGIYEQYF
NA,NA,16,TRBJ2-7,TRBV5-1,TGCGCCAGCAGCCTAGATGCGACCCTAGGCCCCTACTATCAGTACTTC,CASSLDATLGPYYQYF
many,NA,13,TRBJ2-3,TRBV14,TGTGCCAGCAGCCTAACGTGGACCGGTACGCAGTATTTT,CASSLTWTGTQYF
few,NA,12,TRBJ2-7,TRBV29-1,TGCAGCGTTGGCGGGGGCCCCTACGAGCAGTACTTC,CSVGGGPYEQYF
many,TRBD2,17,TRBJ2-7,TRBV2,TGTGCCAGCAGGGGATGGACTAGCGGGAGTTATGCCTACGAGCAGTACTTC,CASRGWTSGSYAYEQYF
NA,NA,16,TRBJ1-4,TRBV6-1,TGTGCCAGCAGGGACCGGGACCCAGCAACTAATGAAAAACTGTTTTTT,CASRDRDPATNEKLFF
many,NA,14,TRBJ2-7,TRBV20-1,TGCAGTGCCCCCCGGACGGGGAGCTCCTACGAGCAGTACTTC,CSAPRTGSSYEQYF
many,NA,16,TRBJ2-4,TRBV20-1,TGCAGTGCTAGAGTTCTAATCAGGGGGACTGAAAACATTCAGTACTTC,CSARVLIRGTENIQYF
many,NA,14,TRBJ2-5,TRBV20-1,TGCAGTGCTGCCCGATCCTTTACTGGGGAGACCCAGTACTTC,CSAARSFTGETQYF
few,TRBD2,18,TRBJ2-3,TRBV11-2,TGTGCCAGCAGCTTATCCCGGATAGTAGCGGGAGAGAGAGATACGCAGTATTTT,CASSLSRIVAGERDTQYF
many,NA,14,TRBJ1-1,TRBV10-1,TGCGCCCCGAGAGGGGGGATTCTGGGTCCCGGAGCTTTCTTT,CAPRGGILGPGAFF